These 16 T cell receptor beta chains were sequenced from one sample in a study of control samples from healthy donors and cancer patients. Here immunoSEQ multiplex PCR was the method, and the copy in TCRdb shows in-frame clones only, minus some. The table shows 50,000 to 70,000 clones, with roughly 86% occurring only once. Sequencing was carried out using blood. The source of these receptors is a man over 45 in good health.

The chain couples TRBV28 to TRBJ2-5; D gene uncertain. V shed 9 bases and J shed 4 bases, with 15 bases lying between them. The germline V gene has CDR1 MDHEN and CDR2 SYDVKM. This CDR3 comprises 13 residues. The CDR3, as DNA: TGTGCCAGTTCCGACGGTTTTATAGAGACCCAGTACTTC. Encoded protein: CASSDGFIETQYF.

This sequence joins TRBV29-1 and TRBJ2-1, with D possibly matching TRBD1 (5 bases). CDR1 is SQVTM and CDR2 is ANQGSEA in the germline V gene. V was shortened by 3 bases and J by 4 bases, with 13 bases between the two germline ends. The CDR3 spans 14 residues. The CDR3 bases are TGCAGCGTTGACTACCCTCAGGGTTACAATGAGCAGTTCTTC. Translated: CSVDYPQGYNEQFF.

The sample holds one count of this clone. This chain joins TRBV30 and TRBJ2-3; D might be TRBD1 (5 bases). Germline V gives CDR1 GTSNPN, CDR2 SVGIG (reference sequence). Trimming removed 4 bases from V and 2 bases from J, with 13 bases in between. This CDR3 comprises 14 residues. CDR3 sequence: CAWTLQVPTDTQYF. The CDR3 nucleotides read TGTGCCTGGACCCTACAGGTTCCCACAGATACGCAGTATTTT. Using reference TRBV30 and TRBJ2-3 for the parts outside the CDR3, the full variable domain is SQTIHQWPATLVQPVGSPLSLECTVEGTSNPNLYWYRQAAGRGLQLLFYSVGIGQISSEVPQNLSASRPQDRQFILSSKKLLLSDSGFYLCAWTLQVPTDTQYFGPGTRLTVL.

CDR3 in DNA: TGTGCCAGCAGCTTAGCGGGACTAGCGGGAGGTAGGGATGAGCAGTTCTTC. Translation: CASSLAGLAGGRDEQFF. The chain has TRBV7-9 and TRBJ2-1, with 15 bases fitting TRBD2. The ends lost 0 bases at V and 8 bases at J; junction bases unmatched: 5. Germline V gives CDR1 SEHNR, CDR2 FQNEAQ (reference sequence). The CDR3 is 17 amino acids. The variable domain in full, with the rest retrieved from reference TRBV7-9 and TRBJ2-1, is DTGVSQNPRHKITKRGQNVTFRCDPISEHNRLYWYRQTLGQGPEFLTYFQNEAQLEKSRLLSDRFSAERPKGSFSTLEIQRTEQGDSAMYLCASSLAGLAGGRDEQFFGPGTRLTVL.

The gene calls are TRBV19 and TRBJ1-1; 8 bases align to TRBD1. Losses at the gene ends were 3 bases for V and 6 bases for J; bases not matched to a gene: 3. The CDR3 is 13 amino acids. The germline V gene has CDR1 LNHDA and CDR2 SQIVND (reference sequence). The CDR3 DNA reads as TGTGCCAGTAGTATTCAGGGGGCCGCTGAAGCTTTCTTT. It yields the protein CASSIQGAAEAFF.

This sequence joins TRBV5-1 and TRBJ2-7; D unresolved. The CDR3 is made up of 16 amino acids. Per germline, CDR1 SGHRS and CDR2 YFSETQ. V was cut by 2 bases and J by 2 bases, with 17 bases left in between. The CDR3 sequence: CASSLSPLAGTYEQYF. The CDR3 bases are TGCGCCAGCAGCTTAAGCCCCCTGGCAGGAACCTACGAGCAGTACTTC.

The V gene is TRBV3-1 (or the pseudogene TRBV3-2), the J gene TRBJ2-1, with TRBD2 identical over 8 bases. The germline V gene has CDR1 LGHDT and CDR2 YNNKEL (reference sequence). Trimming removed 4 bases from V and 0 bases from J; junction bases left unmatched: 5. This CDR3 region has 16 residues. The CDR3 is CASSPYSGSSYNEQFF. DNA of the CDR3: TGTGCCAGCAGCCCCTACAGCGGGAGCTCCTACAATGAGCAGTTCTTC.

CDR3 loop: CASSLAPRGLVTGELFF. The CDR3 nucleotides read TGTGCCAGCAGCTTAGCTCCAAGGGGGCTGGTCACCGGGGAGCTGTTTTTT. The J gene is TRBJ2-2, the V gene TRBV7-6; TRBD1 agrees at 7 bases. The CDR3 runs 17 residues. V was pared by 0 bases and J by 4 bases, with 8 bases of the junction left unmatched. Germline V gene lookup returns CDR1 SGHVS and CDR2 FNYEAQ.

The chain links TRBV6-5 to TRBJ2-2; D may be TRBD1 (6 bases). The V end was cut by 6 bases, the J end by 4 bases, with 9 bases between. Germline-derived CDR1 and CDR2 are MNHEY and SVGAGI. The CDR3 is 13 residues long. CDR3 in DNA: TGTGCCAGCAGAGACAGGCGCACCGGGGAGCTGTTTTTT. As protein: CASRDRRTGELFF.

The table lists this clone with a count of one. This chain links TRBV11-3 with TRBJ2-2; D is possibly TRBD2 (5 bases). Trimming stripped 1 base from V and 4 bases from J, with 13 bases between. CDR1 is SGHNT and CDR2 is YENEEA in the germline V gene. CDR3 length: 16 residues. CDR3: CASSLGTGWITGELFF. CDR3 nucleotides: TGTGCCAGCAGCTTAGGGACGGGATGGATCACCGGGGAGCTGTTTTTT.

The chain links TRBV29-1 to TRBJ1-3; no clear D gene. Trimming cost V 3 bases and J 2 bases, with 17 bases left between them. The CDR3 extends over 16 amino acids. Germline V gives CDR1 SQVTM, CDR2 ANQGSEA. CDR3 protein: CSVEFSDALAGNTIYF. The DNA for the CDR3 is TGCAGCGTTGAGTTTTCAGACGCCCTGGCTGGAAACACCATATATTTT.

The chain links TRBV19 to TRBJ2-3; 14 nucleotides align to TRBD2. V dropped 4 bases and J dropped 2; count of bases not matched to a gene: 2. Germline CDR1 LNHDA, CDR2 SQIVND (reference sequence). The CDR3 runs to 16 residues. The CDR3 loop reads CASSRGLAGDTDTQYF. CDR3 coding DNA: TGTGCCAGTAGTAGGGGACTAGCGGGGGACACAGATACGCAGTATTTT.

This rearrangement joins TRBV21-1 to TRBJ2-2; TRBD1 is the table's D call and was not checked against the DNA. TRBV21-1 is recorded as a pseudogene. The CDR3 length is 14 residues. The CDR3 nucleotides are TGTGCCAGCCGGACAGGGTCGAACACCGGGGAGCTGTTTTTT. This sequence encodes CASRTGSNTGELFF.

The chain has TRBV29-1 and TRBJ1-2; TRBD1 matches at 8 bases. This CDR3 has 12 amino acids. The germline V gene encodes CDR1 SQVTM and CDR2 ANQGSEA. The J segment lost 4 bases and the V segment lost 7 bases, leaving 5 bases of the junction unmatched. In DNA form, the CDR3 reads TGCAGCGACTCGACAGGGGCCTATGGCTACACCTTC. Its protein is CSDSTGAYGYTF.

This clone was seen a single time. The rearrangement links TRBV12-3 or TRBV12-4 to TRBJ1-2; no definite D call. Trimming removed 6 bases from V and 4 bases from J, with 12 bases in between. This CDR3 is 13 amino acids long. The CDR3 coding sequence is TGTGCCAGCAGGTCTGCCGAACCCTATGGCTACACCTTC. Protein sequence: CASRSAEPYGYTF.

This clone has more than one count but fewer than ten. CDR3 sequence: CASSEIGGPRTGELFF. CDR3 in DNA: TGTGCCAGCAGTGAAATCGGAGGGCCGAGGACCGGGGAGCTGTTTTTT. This chain uses TRBV6-1 with TRBJ2-2; D perhaps matches TRBD2 (6 bases). CDR3 length: 16 amino acids. Looked up from germline, CDR1 is MNHNS and CDR2 is SASEGT. V lost 2 bases, J lost 5 bases, and 15 bases lay in between.